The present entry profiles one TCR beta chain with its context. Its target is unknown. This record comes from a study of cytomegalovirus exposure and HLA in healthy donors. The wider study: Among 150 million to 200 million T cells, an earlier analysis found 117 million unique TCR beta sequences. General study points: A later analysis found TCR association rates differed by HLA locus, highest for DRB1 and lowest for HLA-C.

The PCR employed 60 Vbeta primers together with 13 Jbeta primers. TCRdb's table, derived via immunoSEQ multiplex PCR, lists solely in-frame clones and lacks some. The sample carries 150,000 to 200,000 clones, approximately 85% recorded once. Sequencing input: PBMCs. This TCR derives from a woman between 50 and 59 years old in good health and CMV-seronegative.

The CDR3 DNA reads as TGCGCCAGCAGCCCGGGACAGGGTCCCCTCTCTGGGGCCAACGTCCTGACTTTC. Residues: CASSPGQGPLSGANVLTF. The V and J genes are TRBV4-1 and TRBJ2-6; 9 bases are a match to TRBD1. V lost 4 bases to trimming and J lost 0 bases; unmatched junction nucleotides: 7. The CDR3 length is 18 residues. Germline CDR1 reads MGHRA; CDR2 reads YSYEKL.